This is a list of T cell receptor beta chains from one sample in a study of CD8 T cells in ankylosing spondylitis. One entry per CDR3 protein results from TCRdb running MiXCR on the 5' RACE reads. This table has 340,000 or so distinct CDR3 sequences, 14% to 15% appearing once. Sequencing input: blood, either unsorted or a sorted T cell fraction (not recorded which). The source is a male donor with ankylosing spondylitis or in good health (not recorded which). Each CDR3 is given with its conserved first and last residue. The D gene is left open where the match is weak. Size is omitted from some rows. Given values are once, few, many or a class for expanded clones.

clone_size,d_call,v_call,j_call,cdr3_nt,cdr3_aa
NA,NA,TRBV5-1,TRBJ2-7,TGCGCCAGCAGCTTGTCGCCCAGGGCATCCTACGAGCAGTACTTC,CASSLSPRASYEQYF
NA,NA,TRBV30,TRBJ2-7,TGTGCCTGGAGTGTGGACAGCTACGAGCAGTACTTC,CAWSVDSYEQYF
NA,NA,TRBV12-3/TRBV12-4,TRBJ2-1,TGTGCCAGCAGTCCTACGGGGGCTCGGGTCAGTGAGCAGTTCTTC,CASSPTGARVSEQFF
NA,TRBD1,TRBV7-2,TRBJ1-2,TGTGCCAGCAGCTTAGGGGGGGGACAGGGATATGGCTACACCTTC,CASSLGGGQGYGYTF
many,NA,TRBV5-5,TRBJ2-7,TGTGCCAGCAGGCTTGGGATTAGCAGAACCTACGAGCAGTACTTC,CASRLGISRTYEQYF
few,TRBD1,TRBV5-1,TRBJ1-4,TGCGCCAGCAGCTTCCGACAGGGAGCTAATGAAAAACTGTTTTTT,CASSFRQGANEKLFF
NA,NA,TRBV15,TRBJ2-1,TGTGCCACCAGCAGAGATGGGCTAGCAATGGGTGAGCAGTTCTTC,CATSRDGLAMGEQFF
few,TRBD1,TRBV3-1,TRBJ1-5,TGTGCCAGCAGCCAAGATCAGGGGGGCAATCAGCCCCAGCATTTT,CASSQDQGGNQPQHF
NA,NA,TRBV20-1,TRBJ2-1,TGCAGTGCCCTAGGGGGGGAGCGGTCATTTCACAATGAGCAGTTCTTC,CSALGGERSFHNEQFF
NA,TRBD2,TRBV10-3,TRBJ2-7,TGTGCCATCAGTCCGGGACTAGTCTCGCCGGGCGAGCAGTACTTC,CAISPGLVSPGEQYF
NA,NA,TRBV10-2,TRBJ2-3,TGCGCCAGCAGTGACAGCTCCCTCACAGATACGCAGTATTTT,CASSDSSLTDTQYF
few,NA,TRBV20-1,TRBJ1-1,TGCAGTGCTAGAGCCCCAACGGACGGCGAAGCTTTCTTT,CSARAPTDGEAFF
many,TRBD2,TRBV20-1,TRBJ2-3,TGCAGTGCTAGTCCCGGGGGACTACAACTGTTT,CSASPGGLQLF
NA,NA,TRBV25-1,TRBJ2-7,TGTGCCAGCAGTGATCGGGCCAATTACGAGCAGTACTTC,CASSDRANYEQYF
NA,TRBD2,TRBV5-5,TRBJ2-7,TGTGCCAGCAGCTTGCTGGGAACTAGCGGGGGCTACGAGCAGTACTTC,CASSLLGTSGGYEQYF
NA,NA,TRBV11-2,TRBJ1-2,TGTGCCAGCAGCAGGGGGACACTTAACTATGGCTACACCTTC,CASSRGTLNYGYTF
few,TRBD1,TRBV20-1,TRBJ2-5,TGCAGTGCTAGTCCGGGACAGGGGTTTGGGGAGACCCAGTACTTC,CSASPGQGFGETQYF
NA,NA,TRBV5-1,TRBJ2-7,TGCGCCAGCAGCTACGGCGGATCGAGGGAGGACGAGCAGTACTTC,CASSYGGSREDEQYF
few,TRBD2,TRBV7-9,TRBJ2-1,TGTGCCAGCAGCGGCCAACTAGCGGAGCAGTTCTTC,CASSGQLAEQFF
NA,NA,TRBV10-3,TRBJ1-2,TGTGCCATCAGTGAGTCGAGGGGAGAAGATGGCTACACCTTC,CAISESRGEDGYTF
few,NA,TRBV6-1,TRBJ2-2,TGTGCCAGCAGTGAAGGGGTTGCGGGCCGGCTGTTTTTT,CASSEGVAGRLFF
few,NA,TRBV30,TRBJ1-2,TGTGCCTGGAGTGTACATAGGGATGGCTACACCTTC,CAWSVHRDGYTF
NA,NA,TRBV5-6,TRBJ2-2,TGTGCCAGCAGCTTGACTGGCGGAGCAATCCCCGGGGAGCTGTTTTTT,CASSLTGGAIPGELFF